This entry concerns a single TCR beta chain. The antigen it recognizes is unknown. It has no much larger one-base neighbor in the sample; base qualities were not kept. Via the germline V gene, CDR1 is SGHRS and CDR2 YFSETQ. Trimming removed 2 bases from V and 2 bases from J; the gene matches leave 4 bases unexplained. The CDR3, from cysteine to phenylalanine, totals 15 residues. Only the CDR3 region is kept as DNA, spanning 45 bases read in frame from base 1. Libraries were prepared through the immunoSEQ multiplex PCR assay. For the multiplex PCR, a mixture combining 60 forward primers for TCR Vbeta segments and 13 reverse primers for TCR Jbeta segments was used. Amplification of the CDR3 region of rearranged TCR beta genes was performed with a multiplex PCR assay on genomic DNA. Amplified TCR beta libraries were sequenced as 87-base-pair reads on the Illumina HiSeq System. The authors' analysis ran thus. In a later analysis, tens of millions of unique TCR beta chains were counted across the 500 to 850 repertoires, and around 10 million of these chains were shared by at least two donors. Raw reads were error-corrected and collapsed into unique sequences with a nearest-neighbor algorithm that merged closely related sequences to remove PCR and sequencing errors. Alignment of CDR3 sequences to IMGT reference sequences was used to assign V, D and J gene segments. For a sequence to be retained, a match of at least six nucleotides to both a V gene segment and a J gene segment was required. Rearrangements were classified as productive when the CDR3 lacked stop codons and remained in frame with V and J, and all other rearrangements were classified as non-productive. CDR3 was defined according to IMGT convention as the region running from the second conserved V-encoded cysteine to the conserved J-encoded phenylalanine. The earlier analysis of roughly 590 of the donors excluded sequences that lacked an unambiguous match to a single V gene segment. In an earlier analysis of several hundred of the donors, V segments were called functional above 56.7% productive rearrangements and were called segregating when the between-donor standard deviation exceeded 5%. A statistical classification framework was built to diagnose cytomegalovirus status from the catalog of TCR beta chain sequences. In a later analysis, TCR nucleotide sequences were compared against IMGT/GENE-DB human TR gene sequences so that V and J genes could be assigned. Using the TCRdist pipeline, a later analysis assigned CDR3 sequences along with most-parsimonious VDJ recombination scenarios. A later analysis defined each TCR beta chain by its CDR3 amino acid sequence plus V-gene family, and excluded reads lacking a unique V-gene family. To address suspected cross-contamination and a sequencing artifact, a later analysis removed around 600 highly shared, low-generation-probability nucleotide sequences. A later analysis calculated a clonal expansion index for each public chain from normalized within-repertoire ranks of inferred template counts. Generation probabilities in a later analysis came from a VDJ recombination model fitted to out-of-frame rearrangements, and those results were checked against IGoR. A later analysis scored TCR-TCR, TCR-HLA and TCR-CMV co-occurrence with hypergeometric tests, applying a repertoire-size bias correction to TCR pairs. In a later analysis, false discovery rates were estimated by permuting HLA or CMV assignments 20 times. A later analysis grouped co-occurring TCRs with DBSCAN, adding TCRdist sequence similarity when clustering within HLA-allele-positive subsets. Repertoires with fewer than 30,000 or more than 120,000 public chains were left out of co-occurrence clustering, as were a few repertoires with anomalous nucleotide sharing. TCRdb took this table from immuneACCESS and kept in-frame rearrangements with V and J called. Such tables lack part of the clones; where checked against another copy, unresolved V genes explain under half of the gap, and the rest is unexplained. V and J calls and clone size are as listed in that table; D and trimming were resolved from the DNA. In this sample the table shows 77,000 or so clones, 60% to 85% of which occur a single time. Together, the top ten hold less than 2% of the sample.

In total, roughly 710 healthy bone marrow donors made up the cohort. At the time of sampling, all cohort members were nominally healthy, though unrecorded immune exposures were likely present. The donor was CMV seronegative and belonged to the group of 352 seronegative cohort members. A peripheral blood sample was provided by each donor, and peripheral blood mononuclear cells were used for TCR beta sequencing. Genomic DNA extraction from the blood cell samples was performed with the Qiagen DNeasy Blood Extraction Kit. The sample is drawn from a study of cytomegalovirus exposure and HLA in healthy donors (dated by TCRdb to about 2017). With regard to the full study: An earlier analysis of 587 of the donors reported about 250 Gb of sequence data and 117 million unique TCR beta sequences from some 180 million T cells. Around 300 gigabases of sequencing data and approximately 85 million unique TCR sequences were included in an early release covering about 600 HLA-typed donors. Of the 398 genotyped donors, 65% to 90% fell in the genetic ancestry cluster associated with self-reported Caucasian donors. The study was designed to test whether signatures of past pathogen exposure could be identified by cataloging public T cell receptors. Using immunosequencing, the study profiled T cell repertoires from 500 to 800 subjects and related those repertoires to cytomegalovirus serostatus. Besides the first cohort of roughly 640 subjects, a separate validation cohort made up of 120 different subjects was used. High-throughput TCR immunosequencing, statistical association of individual TCRs with disease status, and machine learning were combined to predict cytomegalovirus infection status. To study patterns of TCR occurrence, a later analysis re-analyzed previously published TCR beta repertoires from 550 to 800 donors and added high-resolution HLA genotyping. In the later analysis, no new phenotypic data were used to find candidate immune exposures; instead, reliance was placed on TCR beta sequences and their occurrence across donors. In an earlier analysis of more than 550 of the donors, high-throughput TCR beta sequencing was used to judge whether each TCR beta V gene segment behaved as functional or pseudogenic. Donor age, sex, ethnicity and CMV serostatus were collected together with the repertoire data. Genome-wide SNP genotypes for about 65% of the roughly 700 donors were used in a later genetic analysis, which treated that subset as a discovery cohort. All discovery cohort repertoires had been generated on a single sequencing platform. Class I and class II HLA loci were covered by the typing at four-digit resolution. Typing coverage differed by locus: A, B, C, DRB1 and DQB1 were typed in roughly 620-640 donors, DQA1 in 500 to 550, DPA1 in 600 to 610, and DPB1 in 450 to 490. Because of strong linkage in the cohort, five DR-DQ haplotypes were treated as single units for association and clustering. Among a few hundred genotyped donors of the cohort, an average of 235,054 unique TCR beta nucleotide sequences were sequenced per donor, roughly 20% of them non-productive. The paper's findings and limits, for the study overall: When HLA alleles, especially DR and DQ, strongly co-occurred, attributing TCR associations to individual alleles was difficult. A few of the identified cytomegalovirus-associated TCR beta chains were confirmed in vitro to be specific for cytomegalovirus antigens. In a later genetic analysis, fewer N-insertions in productive TCRs were reported among donors in an Asian-associated ancestry cluster than the approximately 630-donor mean. A later genetic analysis associated a missense DCLRE1C variant with V-gene and J-gene trimming of TCR beta chains, and an independent cohort replicated the association. It was suggested by the authors that the approach could potentially be generalized to other disease states and immunological phenotypes. A later analysis reported that several top co-occurrence clusters appeared linked to parvovirus B19, influenza, CMV and Epstein-Barr virus. A further reported finding was that TCR beta sequences accurately predicted the HLA-A and HLA-B alleles for most subjects in the first cohort. A cluster of highly shared sequence variants was judged likely to represent a technical artifact of the sequencing pipeline. Sequencing depth was assumed to be roughly uniform across donors in the presence/absence analyses, though that assumption may not hold. In this cohort, only TCR beta chains were sequenced, and detectable features were limited by the absence of alpha or paired-chain data. Correlated functional status among segregating V segments might be attributable to linkage disequilibrium, but an unknown experimental factor could not be ruled out. The study listed 150 to 200 TCR beta chains as associated with cytomegalovirus. In an earlier analysis of 450 to 750 of the donors, most TCR beta V segments appeared in productive rearrangements about 87% or about 30% of the time, broadly matching IMGT annotations. A later analysis found that TCR association rates varied across HLA loci, with DRB1 alleles showing the most associated TCRs and HLA-C alleles the fewest. Compared with equally common non-associated chains, HLA-associated TCR beta chains in a later analysis were more clonally expanded and had lower generation probabilities. A later analysis found that most CMV-associated TCR beta chains appeared HLA-restricted, with HLA associations seemingly driven largely by CMV exposure. Because counts were too low, about 15 rarely observed V segments, including chromosome 9 orphons, were left out of the earlier analysis of roughly 600 of the donors. Some IMGT-functional V segments, including TRBV6-2 and TRBV6-3, could not be told apart with the 87-base-pair reads, so those segments were excluded. Immune exposure information for the cohort was limited to CMV serostatus. Because HLA typing was missing for some donors at each locus, association tests included only the typed subset. The classifier was reported to diagnose cytomegalovirus status with high specificity and sensitivity in both the original and validation cohorts. In a later analysis, about 16,000 TCR beta sequences were associated with specific HLA alleles at a false discovery rate of 0.05. While some public TCRs were present in many individuals, most TCR sequences turned up only very rarely across donors.

The clonotype originates from a man aged 35 to 55 in good health and CMV-seronegative. This chain joins TRBV5-1 to TRBJ2-7, with TRBD1 identical over 10 junction bases. Input material: PBMCs. The CDR3 region: CASSLRGTGAYEQYF. The DNA sequence follows: TGCGCCAGCAGCTTACGAGGGACAGGGGCCTACGAGCAGTACTTC.